Listed below are T cell receptor beta chains from one sample, sequenced in a study of T cell repertoires in cytomegalovirus infection. MiXCR, applied by TCRdb to the reads, yields one record per CDR3 protein. The sample records some 350,000 distinct CDR3 sequences, approximately 32% being singletons. Antigens for these TCRs are unknown. The sample here was cultured PBMCs, taken from culture after CMV antigen stimulation. These receptors all stem from a human donor in good health (CMV status not recorded). Some clones in this sample may be carry-over from other donors' samples. The CDR3 runs from the conserved cysteine through the conserved F or W. Each record gives: J gene, clone size, D gene, V gene, CDR3 protein, CDR3 DNA. A D gene is named only where the DNA matches it firmly. Clone sizes are given selectively: once, few, many, or a class where the clone is expanded.

j_call: TRBJ1-1; clone_size: many; d_call: -; v_call: TRBV4-1; cdr3_aa: CASSQPLSTEAFF; cdr3_nt: TGCGCCAGCAGCCAACCTCTCAGCACTGAAGCTTTCTTT
j_call: TRBJ2-1; clone_size: -; d_call: -; v_call: TRBV9; cdr3_aa: CASSVGPQGNEQFF; cdr3_nt: TGTGCCAGCAGCGTAGGTCCCCAGGGCAATGAGCAGTTCTTC
j_call: TRBJ2-3; clone_size: -; d_call: -; v_call: TRBV6-5; cdr3_aa: CASSRLRLVGTDTQYF; cdr3_nt: TGTGCCAGCAGCCGACTTCGGCTTGTGGGCACAGATACGCAGTATTTT
j_call: TRBJ1-1; clone_size: few; d_call: -; v_call: TRBV4-2; cdr3_aa: CASSQVRTLNTEAFF; cdr3_nt: TGTGCCAGCAGCCAAGTGAGGACTCTGAACACTGAAGCTTTCTTT
j_call: TRBJ2-7; clone_size: few; d_call: TRBD1; v_call: TRBV4-2; cdr3_aa: CASSQASRQGDYEQYF; cdr3_nt: TGTGCCAGCAGCCAAGCTTCGAGACAGGGGGACTACGAGCAGTACTTC
j_call: TRBJ2-7; clone_size: -; d_call: -; v_call: TRBV14; cdr3_aa: CASSPTWSGVINEQYF; cdr3_nt: TGTGCCAGCAGCCCCACCTGGAGTGGGGTAATCAACGAGCAGTACTTC
j_call: TRBJ2-7; clone_size: -; d_call: TRBD1; v_call: TRBV12-3/TRBV12-4; cdr3_aa: CASSPSRDSQADEQYF; cdr3_nt: TGTGCCAGCAGCCCCTCCCGGGACAGCCAGGCGGACGAGCAGTACTTC
j_call: TRBJ2-7; clone_size: few; d_call: TRBD1; v_call: TRBV7-8; cdr3_aa: CASSANRGPYEQYF; cdr3_nt: TGTGCCAGCAGCGCAAACAGGGGACCCTACGAGCAGTACTTC
j_call: TRBJ2-3; clone_size: few; d_call: -; v_call: TRBV5-1; cdr3_aa: CASSDLGGISTDTQYF; cdr3_nt: TGCGCCAGCAGCGACTTAGGCGGGATTAGCACAGATACGCAGTATTTT
j_call: TRBJ2-6; clone_size: -; d_call: TRBD1; v_call: TRBV2; cdr3_aa: CASTDRAGANVLTF; cdr3_nt: TGTGCCAGCACTGACAGGGCCGGGGCCAACGTCCTGACTTTC
j_call: TRBJ1-4; clone_size: -; d_call: -; v_call: TRBV19; cdr3_aa: CASSMQGAPTNEKLFF; cdr3_nt: TGTGCCAGTAGTATGCAAGGGGCCCCAACTAATGAAAAACTGTTTTTT
j_call: TRBJ2-3; clone_size: few; d_call: TRBD2; v_call: TRBV12-5; cdr3_aa: CASLAGNTDTQYF; cdr3_nt: TGTGCTAGTTTAGCGGGAAACACAGATACGCAGTATTTT
j_call: TRBJ1-2; clone_size: -; d_call: -; v_call: TRBV7-8; cdr3_aa: CASSLATGSNYGYTF; cdr3_nt: TGTGCCAGCAGCTTAGCTACAGGGAGTAACTATGGCTACACCTTC
j_call: TRBJ2-3; clone_size: -; d_call: TRBD2; v_call: TRBV12-3/TRBV12-4; cdr3_aa: CASSSLAGAYTDTQYF; cdr3_nt: TGTGCCAGCAGTTCTCTAGCGGGAGCGTACACAGATACGCAGTATTTT
j_call: TRBJ2-7; clone_size: -; d_call: TRBD2; v_call: TRBV7-2; cdr3_aa: CASSLVSGGNYEQYF; cdr3_nt: TGTGCCAGCAGCTTAGTCAGCGGGGGGAACTACGAGCAGTACTTC
j_call: TRBJ2-1; clone_size: -; d_call: -; v_call: TRBV20-1; cdr3_aa: CSGGLALNEQFF; cdr3_nt: TGCAGTGGGGGACTTGCCCTCAATGAGCAGTTCTTC
j_call: TRBJ1-3; clone_size: many; d_call: -; v_call: TRBV7-8; cdr3_aa: CASSYRGGSGNTIYF; cdr3_nt: TGTGCCAGCAGCTACCGCGGGGGATCTGGAAACACCATATATTTT
j_call: TRBJ2-4; clone_size: many; d_call: -; v_call: TRBV20-1; cdr3_aa: CSARGGVFGAKNIQYF; cdr3_nt: TGCAGTGCTAGAGGCGGGGTTTTCGGAGCCAAAAACATTCAGTACTTC
j_call: TRBJ1-6; clone_size: many; d_call: -; v_call: TRBV29-1; cdr3_aa: CSAAEGGNSPLHF; cdr3_nt: TGCAGCGCCGCCGAGGGGGGAAATTCACCCCTCCACTTT
j_call: TRBJ2-3; clone_size: -; d_call: -; v_call: TRBV19; cdr3_aa: CASSMTRLAGDTQYF; cdr3_nt: TGTGCCAGTAGTATGACCCGGCTGGCGGGAGATACGCAGTATTTT
j_call: TRBJ1-1; clone_size: -; d_call: -; v_call: TRBV3-1; cdr3_aa: CASSQFAGQNTEAFF; cdr3_nt: TGTGCCAGCAGCCAATTTGCGGGGCAAAACACTGAAGCTTTCTTT
j_call: TRBJ2-3; clone_size: -; d_call: TRBD2; v_call: TRBV15; cdr3_aa: CATSGGTSGTDTQYF; cdr3_nt: TGTGCCACCAGCGGGGGGACTAGCGGCACAGATACGCAGTATTTT
j_call: TRBJ1-2; clone_size: -; d_call: -; v_call: TRBV27; cdr3_aa: CASSSSWGIRDGYTF; cdr3_nt: TGTGCCAGCAGTTCTAGCTGGGGGATCCGCGATGGCTACACCTTC
j_call: TRBJ2-2; clone_size: -; d_call: -; v_call: TRBV12-3/TRBV12-4; cdr3_aa: CASSKTDTGELFF; cdr3_nt: TGTGCCAGCAGCAAAACAGACACCGGGGAGCTGTTTTTT
j_call: TRBJ1-1; clone_size: many; d_call: -; v_call: TRBV7-8; cdr3_aa: CASSLEGDYEAFF; cdr3_nt: TGTGCCAGCAGCTTAGAGGGGGACTATGAAGCTTTCTTT
j_call: TRBJ2-2; clone_size: -; d_call: -; v_call: TRBV28; cdr3_aa: CASKDANTGELFF; cdr3_nt: TGTGCCAGCAAAGACGCGAACACCGGGGAGCTGTTTTTT
j_call: TRBJ2-1; clone_size: -; d_call: -; v_call: TRBV10-3; cdr3_aa: CAISASTLYNEQFF; cdr3_nt: TGTGCCATCTCGGCTAGCACGCTCTACAATGAGCAGTTCTTC
j_call: TRBJ2-7; clone_size: -; d_call: -; v_call: TRBV7-8; cdr3_aa: CASSLALGGLVLEQYF; cdr3_nt: TGTGCCAGCAGCTTAGCGTTGGGGGGACTGGTATTGGAGCAGTACTTC
j_call: TRBJ1-2; clone_size: -; d_call: -; v_call: TRBV7-2; cdr3_aa: CASSPARDYTF; cdr3_nt: TGTGCCAGCAGTCCTGCGAGGGACTACACCTTC
j_call: TRBJ2-5; clone_size: -; d_call: TRBD1; v_call: TRBV7-6; cdr3_aa: CASSARDRGPETQYF; cdr3_nt: TGTGCCAGCAGCGCTCGGGACAGGGGGCCAGAGACCCAGTACTTC
j_call: TRBJ1-5; clone_size: -; d_call: -; v_call: TRBV6-6; cdr3_aa: CASTGRKTAGNQPQHF; cdr3_nt: TGTGCCAGTACGGGTCGTAAGACAGCCGGCAATCAGCCCCAGCATTTT
j_call: TRBJ2-1; clone_size: -; d_call: -; v_call: TRBV7-9; cdr3_aa: CASALGAYYNEQFF; cdr3_nt: TGTGCCAGTGCACTGGGGGCCTACTACAATGAGCAGTTCTTC
j_call: TRBJ1-4; clone_size: many; d_call: -; v_call: TRBV6-1; cdr3_aa: CASSYSRPRGNSNEKLFF; cdr3_nt: TGTGCCAGCAGTTATTCCCGCCCTAGGGGGAACTCTAATGAAAAACTGTTTTTT
j_call: TRBJ1-2; clone_size: -; d_call: TRBD1; v_call: TRBV6-5; cdr3_aa: CASSYSGQGAGYGYTF; cdr3_nt: TGTGCCAGCAGTTACTCGGGACAGGGGGCTGGCTATGGCTACACCTTC
j_call: TRBJ2-5; clone_size: few; d_call: TRBD2; v_call: TRBV9; cdr3_aa: CASSPSGGGETQYF; cdr3_nt: TGTGCCAGCAGCCCGAGCGGGGGCGGGGAGACCCAGTACTTC
j_call: TRBJ1-4; clone_size: -; d_call: -; v_call: TRBV12-3/TRBV12-4; cdr3_aa: CASSLEGASDKLFF; cdr3_nt: TGTGCCAGCAGTTTAGAGGGCGCGAGTGATAAACTGTTTTTT
j_call: TRBJ2-1; clone_size: -; d_call: -; v_call: TRBV7-6; cdr3_aa: CASSLARKGTSYNEQFF; cdr3_nt: TGTGCCAGCAGCTTAGCGCGGAAGGGGACCTCCTACAATGAGCAGTTCTTC
j_call: TRBJ1-1; clone_size: -; d_call: TRBD1; v_call: TRBV7-3; cdr3_aa: CASSFTGTGEMNTEAFF; cdr3_nt: TGTGCCAGCAGCTTCACCGGGACAGGGGAAATGAACACTGAAGCTTTCTTT
j_call: TRBJ2-7; clone_size: -; d_call: TRBD1; v_call: TRBV2; cdr3_aa: CASREDRVYEQYF; cdr3_nt: TGTGCCAGCAGAGAGGACAGGGTCTACGAGCAGTACTTC
j_call: TRBJ2-5; clone_size: -; d_call: TRBD1; v_call: TRBV25-1; cdr3_aa: CASRRGRETQYF; cdr3_nt: TGTGCCAGCAGAAGGGGGCGTGAGACCCAGTACTTC
j_call: TRBJ2-1; clone_size: -; d_call: -; v_call: TRBV7-8; cdr3_aa: CASSSPGTLNNEQFF; cdr3_nt: TGTGCCAGCAGCTCCCCCGGGACTTTGAACAATGAGCAGTTCTTC
j_call: TRBJ1-1; clone_size: few; d_call: -; v_call: TRBV30; cdr3_aa: CAWTPWDGNTEAFF; cdr3_nt: TGTGCCTGGACCCCTTGGGACGGGAACACTGAAGCTTTCTTT